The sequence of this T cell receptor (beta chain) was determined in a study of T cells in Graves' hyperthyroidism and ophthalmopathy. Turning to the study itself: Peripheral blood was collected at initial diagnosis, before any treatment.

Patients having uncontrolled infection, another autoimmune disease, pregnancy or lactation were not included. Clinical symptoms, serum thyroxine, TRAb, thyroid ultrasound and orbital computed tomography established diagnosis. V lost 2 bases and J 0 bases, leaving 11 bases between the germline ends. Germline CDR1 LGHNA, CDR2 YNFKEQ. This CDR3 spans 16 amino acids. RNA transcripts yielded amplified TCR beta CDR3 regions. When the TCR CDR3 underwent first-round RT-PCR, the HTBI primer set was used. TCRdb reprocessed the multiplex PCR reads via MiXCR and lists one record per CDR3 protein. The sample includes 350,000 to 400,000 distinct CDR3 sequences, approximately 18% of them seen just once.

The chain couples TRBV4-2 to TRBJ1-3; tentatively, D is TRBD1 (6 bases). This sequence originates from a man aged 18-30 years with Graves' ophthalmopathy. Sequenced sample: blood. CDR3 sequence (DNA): TGTGCCAGCAGCCAAAGGGGGGACACCTCTGGAAACACCATATATTTT. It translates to CASSQRGDTSGNTIYF.